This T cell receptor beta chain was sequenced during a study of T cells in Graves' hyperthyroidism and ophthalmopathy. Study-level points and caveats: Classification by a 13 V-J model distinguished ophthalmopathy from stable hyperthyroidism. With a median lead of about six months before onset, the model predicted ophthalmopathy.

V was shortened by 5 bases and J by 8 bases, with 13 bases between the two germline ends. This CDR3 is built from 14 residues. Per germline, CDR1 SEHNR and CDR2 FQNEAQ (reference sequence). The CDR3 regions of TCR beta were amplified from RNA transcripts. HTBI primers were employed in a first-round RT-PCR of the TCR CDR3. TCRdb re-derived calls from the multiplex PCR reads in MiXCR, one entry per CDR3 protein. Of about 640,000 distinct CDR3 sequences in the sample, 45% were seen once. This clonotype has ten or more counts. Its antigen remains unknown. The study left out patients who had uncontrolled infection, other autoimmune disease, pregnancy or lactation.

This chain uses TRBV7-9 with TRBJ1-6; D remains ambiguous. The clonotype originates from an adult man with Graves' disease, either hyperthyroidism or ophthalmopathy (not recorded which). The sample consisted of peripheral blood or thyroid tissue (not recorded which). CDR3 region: CASSLVREDSPLHF. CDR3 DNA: TGTGCCAGCAGCCTAGTCCGAGAGGATTCACCCCTCCACTTT.